Given below is one T cell receptor beta chain in context. Its target is not known. The CDR3 covers 13 residues. Trimming removed 2 bases from V and 5 bases from J; junction bases left unmatched: 3. In germline, CDR1 is KGHSH, CDR2 LQKENI. These data originate in a study of cytomegalovirus exposure and HLA in healthy donors. Across the study: There were approximately 81 million unique TCRs (from HLA-typed donors) in an early data release.

Notes on the study in general: Per a later analysis, HLA-associated TCR beta chains showed more clonal expansion than other, equally common TCR beta chains. Indistinguishable V segments such as TRBV6-2 and TRBV6-3 were excluded.

The PCR used 60 Vbeta and 13 Jbeta primers. Clones were read by immunoSEQ multiplex PCR, and TCRdb kept only the in-frame ones, dropping some. The sample includes 150,000 to 200,000 clones, roughly 80% of them seen just once. What was sequenced was PBMCs. This receptor was taken from a man younger than 35 in good health and CMV-seropositive. This chain links TRBV18 with TRBJ2-7; TRBD1 aligns across 7 bases. CDR3 bases: TGTGCCAGCTCACCAAAACAGGGGAACGAGCAGTACTTC. This translates into CASSPKQGNEQYF.